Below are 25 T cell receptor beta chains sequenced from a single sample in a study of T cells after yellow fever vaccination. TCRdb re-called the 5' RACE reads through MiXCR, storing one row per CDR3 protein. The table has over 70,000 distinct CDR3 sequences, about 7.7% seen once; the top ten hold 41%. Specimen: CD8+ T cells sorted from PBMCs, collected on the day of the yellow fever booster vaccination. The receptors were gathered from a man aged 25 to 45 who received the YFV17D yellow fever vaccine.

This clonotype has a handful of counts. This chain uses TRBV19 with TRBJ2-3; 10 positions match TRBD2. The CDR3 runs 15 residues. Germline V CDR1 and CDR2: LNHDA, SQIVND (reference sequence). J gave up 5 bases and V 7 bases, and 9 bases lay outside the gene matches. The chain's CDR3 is CASTPLAGVIDTQYF. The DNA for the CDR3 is TGTGCCAGTACACCTCTAGCGGGAGTGATAGATACGCAGTATTTT.

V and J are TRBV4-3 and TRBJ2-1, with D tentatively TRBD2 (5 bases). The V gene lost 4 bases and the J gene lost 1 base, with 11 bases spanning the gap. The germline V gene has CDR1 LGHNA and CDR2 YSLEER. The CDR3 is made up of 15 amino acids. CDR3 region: CASSPRRGSYNEQFF. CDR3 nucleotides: TGCGCCAGCAGCCCACGCCGGGGATCCTACAATGAGCAGTTCTTC.

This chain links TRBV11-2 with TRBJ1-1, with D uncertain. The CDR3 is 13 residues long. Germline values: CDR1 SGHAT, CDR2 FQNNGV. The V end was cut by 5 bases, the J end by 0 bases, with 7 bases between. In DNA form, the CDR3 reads TGTGCCAGCAGCCCCAACATGAACACTGAAGCTTTCTTT. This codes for CASSPNMNTEAFF.

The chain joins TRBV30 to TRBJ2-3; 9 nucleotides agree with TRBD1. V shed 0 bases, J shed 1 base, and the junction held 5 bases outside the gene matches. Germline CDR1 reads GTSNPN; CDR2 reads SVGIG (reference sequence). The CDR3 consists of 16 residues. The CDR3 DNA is TGTGCCTGGAGTGTACTACAGGGGGCAGGCACAGATACGCAGTATTTT. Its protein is CAWSVLQGAGTDTQYF. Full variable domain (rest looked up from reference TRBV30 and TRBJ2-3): SQTIHQWPATLVQPVGSPLSLECTVEGTSNPNLYWYRQAAGRGLQLLFYSVGIGQISSEVPQNLSASRPQDRQFILSSKKLLLSDSGFYLCAWSVLQGAGTDTQYFGPGTRLTVL.

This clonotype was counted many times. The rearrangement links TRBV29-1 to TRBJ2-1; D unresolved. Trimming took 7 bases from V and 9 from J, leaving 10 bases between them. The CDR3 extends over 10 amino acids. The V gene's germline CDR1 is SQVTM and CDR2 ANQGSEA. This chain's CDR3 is CSGTLVEQFF. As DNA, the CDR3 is TGCAGCGGAACCCTGGTTGAGCAGTTCTTC.

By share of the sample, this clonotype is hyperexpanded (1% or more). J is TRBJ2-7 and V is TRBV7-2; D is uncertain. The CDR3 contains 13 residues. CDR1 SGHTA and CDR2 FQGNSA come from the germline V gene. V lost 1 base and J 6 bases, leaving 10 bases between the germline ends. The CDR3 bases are TGTGCCAGCAGCTTAGGGAGTTGGCTCGAGCAGTACTTC. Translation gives CASSLGSWLEQYF.

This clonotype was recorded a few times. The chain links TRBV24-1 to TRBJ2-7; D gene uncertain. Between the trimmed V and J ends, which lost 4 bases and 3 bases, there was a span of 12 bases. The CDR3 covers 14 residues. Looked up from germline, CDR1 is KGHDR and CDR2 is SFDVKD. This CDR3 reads CATSDSGVNYEQYF. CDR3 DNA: TGTGCCACCAGTGACTCCGGTGTAAACTACGAGCAGTACTTC.

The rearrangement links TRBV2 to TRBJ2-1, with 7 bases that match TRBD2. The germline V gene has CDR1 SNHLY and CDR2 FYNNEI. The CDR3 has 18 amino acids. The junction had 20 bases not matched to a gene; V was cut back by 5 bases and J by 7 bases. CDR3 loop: CASSFFVGGLRVYNEQFF. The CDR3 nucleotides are TGTGCCAGCAGTTTTTTCGTGGGAGGGCTTAGGGTGTATAATGAGCAGTTCTTC.

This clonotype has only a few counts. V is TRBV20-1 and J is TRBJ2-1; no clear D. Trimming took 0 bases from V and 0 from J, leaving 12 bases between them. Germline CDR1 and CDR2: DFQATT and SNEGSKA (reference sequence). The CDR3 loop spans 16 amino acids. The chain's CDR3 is CSARDKILSSYNEQFF. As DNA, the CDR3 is TGCAGTGCTAGAGATAAGATTCTTAGCTCCTACAATGAGCAGTTCTTC.

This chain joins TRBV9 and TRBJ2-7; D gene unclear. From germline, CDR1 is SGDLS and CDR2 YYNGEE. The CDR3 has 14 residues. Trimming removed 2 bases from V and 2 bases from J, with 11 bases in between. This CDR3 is CASSVGRAAYEQYF. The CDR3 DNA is TGTGCCAGCAGCGTCGGGCGAGCAGCCTACGAGCAGTACTTC. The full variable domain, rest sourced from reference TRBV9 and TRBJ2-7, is DSGVTQTPKHLITATGQRVTLRCSPRSGDLSVYWYQQSLDQGLQFLIQYYNGEERAKGNILERFSAQQFPDLHSELNLSSLELGDSALYFCASSVGRAAYEQYFGPGTRLTVT.

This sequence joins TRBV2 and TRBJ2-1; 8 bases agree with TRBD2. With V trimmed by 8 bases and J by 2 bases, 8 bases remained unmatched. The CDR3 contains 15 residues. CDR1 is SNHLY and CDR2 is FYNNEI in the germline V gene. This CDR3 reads CASAELAVPYNEQFF. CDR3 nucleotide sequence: TGTGCCAGCGCTGAACTAGCGGTCCCCTACAATGAGCAGTTCTTC.

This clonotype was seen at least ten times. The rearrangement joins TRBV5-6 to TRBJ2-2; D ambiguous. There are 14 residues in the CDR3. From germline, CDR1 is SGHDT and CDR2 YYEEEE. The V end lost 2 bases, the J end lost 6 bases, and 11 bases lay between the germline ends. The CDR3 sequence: CASSFSLRAGELFF. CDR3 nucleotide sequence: TGTGCCAGCAGCTTTTCCTTACGGGCCGGGGAGCTGTTTTTT.

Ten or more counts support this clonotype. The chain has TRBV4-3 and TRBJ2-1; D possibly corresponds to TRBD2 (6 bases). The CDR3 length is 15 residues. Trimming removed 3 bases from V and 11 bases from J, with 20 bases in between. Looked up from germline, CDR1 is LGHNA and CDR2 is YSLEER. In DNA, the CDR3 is TGCGCCAGCAGCCAGGACGGGACTCCAACACCTAAGCAGTTCTTC. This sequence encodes CASSQDGTPTPKQFF.

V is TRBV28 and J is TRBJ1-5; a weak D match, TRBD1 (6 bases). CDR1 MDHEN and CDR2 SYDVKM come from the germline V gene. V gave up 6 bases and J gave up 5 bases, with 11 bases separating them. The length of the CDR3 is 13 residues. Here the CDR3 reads CASRWQGYQPQHF. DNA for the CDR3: TGTGCCAGCAGATGGCAGGGGTATCAGCCCCAGCATTTT.

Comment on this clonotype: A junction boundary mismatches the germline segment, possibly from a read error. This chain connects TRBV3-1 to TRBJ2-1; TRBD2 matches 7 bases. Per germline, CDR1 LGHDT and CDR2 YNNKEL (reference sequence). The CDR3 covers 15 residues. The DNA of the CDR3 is TGTGCCTGCAGCCAAGATCCGGGACTATTTAATGAGCAGTTCTTC. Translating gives CACSQDPGLFNEQFF.

In nucleotides, the CDR3 is TGTGCCAGCAGTTTAGAGCCCCGAGCGGGGGTGGACGAGCAGTACTTC. Its translation: CASSLEPRAGVDEQYF. The chain combines TRBV28 with TRBJ2-7; TRBD2 agrees at 8 bases. CDR1 and CDR2 (germline): MDHEN, SYDVKM. Unmatched junction bases numbered 11, after V lost 2 bases and J lost 5 bases. The CDR3 has 16 residues.

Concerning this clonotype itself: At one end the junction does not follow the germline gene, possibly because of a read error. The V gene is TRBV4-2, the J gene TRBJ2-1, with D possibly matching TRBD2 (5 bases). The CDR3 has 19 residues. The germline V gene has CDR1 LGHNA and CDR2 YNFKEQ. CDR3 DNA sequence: TGTGCCAGCAGCCAAGATTTGCCCCAAGCGGATACCTCCTACAATGAGAAGTTCTTC. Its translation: CASSQDLPQADTSYNEKFF.

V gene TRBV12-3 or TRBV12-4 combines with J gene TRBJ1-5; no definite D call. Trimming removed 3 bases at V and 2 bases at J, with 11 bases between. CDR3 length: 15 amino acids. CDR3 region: CASSLWAHGNQPQHF. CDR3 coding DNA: TGTGCCAGCAGTTTGTGGGCCCATGGCAATCAGCCCCAGCATTTT.

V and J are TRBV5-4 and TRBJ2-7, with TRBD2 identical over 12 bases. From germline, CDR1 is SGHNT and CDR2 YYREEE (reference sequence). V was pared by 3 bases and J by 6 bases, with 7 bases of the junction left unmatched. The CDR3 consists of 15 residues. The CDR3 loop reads CASSSWTSGTAEQYF. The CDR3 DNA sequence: TGTGCCAGCAGCTCGTGGACTAGCGGGACCGCCGAGCAGTACTTC.

This CDR3 is CASSIGSGNEQFF. In DNA form, the CDR3 reads TGTGCCAGTAGTATTGGGAGCGGCAATGAGCAGTTCTTC. This rearrangement joins TRBV19 to TRBJ2-1, with a tentative D call TRBD2 (5 bases). Germline V gene data show CDR1 as LNHDA and CDR2 as SQIVND (reference sequence). V was pared by 3 bases and J by 6 bases, with 9 bases between. The CDR3 is 13 amino acids.

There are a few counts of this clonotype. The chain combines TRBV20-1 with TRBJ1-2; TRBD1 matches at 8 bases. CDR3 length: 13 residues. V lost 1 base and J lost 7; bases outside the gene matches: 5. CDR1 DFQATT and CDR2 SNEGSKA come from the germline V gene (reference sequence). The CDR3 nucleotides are TGCAGTGCTAGAGGGACAGGGAAGTTTGGCTACACCTTC. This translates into CSARGTGKFGYTF.

CDR3 nucleotides: TGTGCCAGCAGCCCACGGGACGGCACCTACAATGAGCAGTTCTTC. Its protein is CASSPRDGTYNEQFF. The genes are TRBV7-2 and TRBJ2-1; the D call may be TRBD1 or TRBD2 (5 bases each). V lost 5 bases and J 2 bases, leaving 13 bases between the germline ends. The germline V gene encodes CDR1 SGHTA and CDR2 FQGNSA. CDR3 length: 15 residues.

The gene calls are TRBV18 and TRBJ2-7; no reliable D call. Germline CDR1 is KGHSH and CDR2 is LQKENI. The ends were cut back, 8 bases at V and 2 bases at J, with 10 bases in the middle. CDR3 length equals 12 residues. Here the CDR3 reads CASLGLTYEQYF. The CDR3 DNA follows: TGTGCCAGCCTCGGGTTAACCTACGAGCAGTACTTC.

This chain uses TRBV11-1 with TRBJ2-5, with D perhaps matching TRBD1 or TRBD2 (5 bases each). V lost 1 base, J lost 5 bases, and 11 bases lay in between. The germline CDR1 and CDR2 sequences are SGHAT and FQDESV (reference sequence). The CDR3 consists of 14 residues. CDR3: CASSLVGGAETQYF. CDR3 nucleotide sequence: TGTGCCAGCAGCTTAGTTGGGGGAGCCGAGACCCAGTACTTC.

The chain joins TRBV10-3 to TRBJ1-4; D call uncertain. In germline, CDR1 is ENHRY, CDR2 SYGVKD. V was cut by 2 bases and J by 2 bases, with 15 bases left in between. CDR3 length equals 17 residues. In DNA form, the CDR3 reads TGTGCCATCAGTGAGCTCTTCTTAGGGAAGACTAATGAAAAACTGTTTTTT. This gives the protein CAISELFLGKTNEKLFF.